Following are 20 T cell receptor beta chains from one sample sequenced in a study of CXCR3-negative and CXCR3-positive naive CD8 T cells. For these TCRs, the target antigens are not known. Overall study results and limits: Naive cells that were CXCR3-positive had more hydrophobic TRB CDR3s (compared with CXCR3-negative naive cells).

The TRB libraries of cDNA were built by UMI-labeled 5' RACE. TCRdb re-called the 5' RACE reads, yielding one record per CDR3 amino acid sequence without DNA. The table lists 140,000 to 150,000 distinct CDR3 sequences. Sequenced input: naive CXCR3+ CD8+ T cells from blood. Subset meaning: CD45RO-CCR7+CD27+CD95- naive CD8+ T cells expressing CXCR3 (TNR3+). The receptors shown here come from a human donor in good health. Some clones in this sample may be carry-over from other donors' samples.

The chain recombines TRBV2 with TRBJ2-5. Germline CDR1 is SNHLY and CDR2 is FYNNEI. This CDR3 region has 13 residues. CDR3 region: CASRGSYQETQYF.

The genes are TRBV29-1 and TRBJ2-7; with no DNA, the TCRdb D assignment of TRBD1 cannot be verified. The CDR3 spans 13 residues. CDR1 and CDR2 (germline): SQVTM, ANQGSEA. The CDR3 is CSVETGTPYEQYF.

This chain connects TRBV28 to TRBJ2-7; the D call from TCRdb, TRBD2, cannot be confirmed without DNA. CDR3 length equals 19 residues. CDR1 and CDR2 from the germline V gene are MDHEN and SYDVKM. CDR3 amino acids: CASRRGLAGKPFRTYEQYF.

The chain combines TRBV11-2 with TRBJ2-3; there is no DNA to check the TCRdb D call of TRBD1. There are 18 residues in the CDR3. Per the germline V gene, CDR1 is SGHAT and CDR2 is FQNNGV. The CDR3 region is CASRARDAGRLSTDTQYF.

The CDR3 is CSVRDGKYEQYF. The chain uses TRBV29-1 and TRBJ2-7; checking the TCRdb D call of TRBD1 is not possible without DNA. Germline V gives CDR1 SQVTM, CDR2 ANQGSEA. CDR3 length equals 12 residues.

The chain is built from TRBV7-9 and TRBJ2-7; the D gene TCRdb calls, TRBD1, cannot be checked with no DNA. CDR1 SEHNR and CDR2 FQNEAQ come from the germline V gene (reference sequence). The CDR3 runs to 16 residues. This chain's CDR3 is CASSFEGVPRPYEQYF.

V usage is TRBV7-2 and J usage is TRBJ2-7. Germline values: CDR1 SGHTA, CDR2 FQGNSA. CDR3 length: 15 amino acids. CDR3 region: CASSSRTVNSYEQYF.

The chain uses TRBV4-2 and TRBJ2-7; lacking DNA, the TRBD2 call made by TCRdb goes unchecked. This CDR3 is built from 16 residues. The V gene's germline CDR1 is LGHNA and CDR2 YNFKEQ. The CDR3 is CASSQDSTSEHYEQYF.

The chain is built from TRBV9 and TRBJ1-5. CDR1 is SGDLS, CDR2 YYNGEE, per germline. The CDR3 has 15 residues. CDR3 protein: CASSQSSAGWEPQHF.

The chain combines TRBV12-3 or TRBV12-4 with TRBJ2-1; TCRdb's D gene call, TRBD1, goes unchecked for lack of DNA. The CDR3 is 12 amino acids. This CDR3 is CASSLRGNEQFF.

J is TRBJ2-2 and V is TRBV5-4; TCRdb lists TRBD1, though no DNA is available to test this call. The length of the CDR3 is 14 residues. Per germline, CDR1 SGHNT and CDR2 YYREEE (reference sequence). CDR3: CASSRTGVTGELFF.

The V call is TRBV24-1, the J call TRBJ2-3; the TCRdb D gene call, TRBD1, has no DNA to confirm it. The CDR3 has 18 amino acids. The germline V gene has CDR1 KGHDR and CDR2 SFDVKD. The chain's CDR3 is CATSDLSMEVGGTDTQYF.

The chain joins TRBV10-1 to TRBJ1-3; absent DNA, TCRdb's TRBD1 call cannot be checked. CDR1 WNHNN and CDR2 SYGVQD come from the germline V gene (reference sequence). This CDR3 contains 14 residues. CDR3 residues: CASSLPGPGNTIYF.

This chain joins TRBV7-2 and TRBJ2-7; TCRdb reports TRBD2, a call that lacks DNA to check it against. Germline V CDR1 and CDR2: SGHTA, FQGNSA. The CDR3 consists of 15 residues. This CDR3 is CASSSPMGSGGKQYF.

The chain employs TRBV20-1 and TRBJ2-2; TCRdb's assignment of TRBD2 cannot be checked, as there is no DNA. This CDR3 spans 17 amino acids. Germline CDR1 DFQATT, CDR2 SNEGSKA (reference sequence). CDR3 residues: CSARDPGLGGEAGELFF.

The chain employs TRBV29-1 and TRBJ2-2; TCRdb picks TRBD1, but there is no DNA to check that call. Germline V gene sequence: CDR1 SQVTM, CDR2 ANQGSEA. The CDR3 has 15 residues. CDR3 protein: CSVVWGQGNTGELFF.

This chain uses TRBV29-1 with TRBJ2-2; checking the TCRdb D call of TRBD1 is not possible without DNA. CDR1 and CDR2 (germline): SQVTM, ANQGSEA. This CDR3 comprises 14 residues. The CDR3 is CSATPGHRTGELFF.

The V call is TRBV4-2, the J call TRBJ1-2; absent DNA, TCRdb's TRBD1 call cannot be checked. The CDR3 sequence is 15 residues long. Looked up from germline, CDR1 is LGHNA and CDR2 is YNFKEQ. The CDR3 protein is CASSQEDRGGYGYTF.

The CDR3 reads CASSWGHTDTQYF. This chain links TRBV7-3 with TRBJ2-3; TCRdb names TRBD1, which stays unverified in the absence of DNA. The germline V gene encodes CDR1 SGHTA and CDR2 FQGTGA. The CDR3 extends over 13 amino acids.

The chain recombines TRBV7-2 with TRBJ2-1; lacking DNA, the TRBD2 call made by TCRdb goes unchecked. The germline V gene encodes CDR1 SGHTA and CDR2 FQGNSA. CDR3 length: 15 amino acids. CDR3 region: CASSFTAGGVNEQFF.